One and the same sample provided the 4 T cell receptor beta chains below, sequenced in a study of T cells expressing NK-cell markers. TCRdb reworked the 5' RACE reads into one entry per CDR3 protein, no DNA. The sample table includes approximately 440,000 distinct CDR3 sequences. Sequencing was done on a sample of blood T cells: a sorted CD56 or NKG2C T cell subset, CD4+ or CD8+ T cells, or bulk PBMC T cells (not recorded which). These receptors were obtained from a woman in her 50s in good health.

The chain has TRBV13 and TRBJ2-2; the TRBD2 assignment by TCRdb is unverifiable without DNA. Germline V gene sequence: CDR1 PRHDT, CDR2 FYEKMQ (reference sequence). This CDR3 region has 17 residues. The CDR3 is CASSPTSGRAMPGELFF.

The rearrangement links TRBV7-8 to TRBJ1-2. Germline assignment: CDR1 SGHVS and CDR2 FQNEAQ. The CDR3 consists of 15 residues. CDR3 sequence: CASSKRDGANYGYTF.

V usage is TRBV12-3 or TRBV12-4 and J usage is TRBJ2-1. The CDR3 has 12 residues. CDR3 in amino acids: CASSRPGDEQFF.

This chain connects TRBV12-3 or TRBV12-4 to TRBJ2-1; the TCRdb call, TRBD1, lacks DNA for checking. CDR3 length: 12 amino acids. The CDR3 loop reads CASSAQGAGQFF.